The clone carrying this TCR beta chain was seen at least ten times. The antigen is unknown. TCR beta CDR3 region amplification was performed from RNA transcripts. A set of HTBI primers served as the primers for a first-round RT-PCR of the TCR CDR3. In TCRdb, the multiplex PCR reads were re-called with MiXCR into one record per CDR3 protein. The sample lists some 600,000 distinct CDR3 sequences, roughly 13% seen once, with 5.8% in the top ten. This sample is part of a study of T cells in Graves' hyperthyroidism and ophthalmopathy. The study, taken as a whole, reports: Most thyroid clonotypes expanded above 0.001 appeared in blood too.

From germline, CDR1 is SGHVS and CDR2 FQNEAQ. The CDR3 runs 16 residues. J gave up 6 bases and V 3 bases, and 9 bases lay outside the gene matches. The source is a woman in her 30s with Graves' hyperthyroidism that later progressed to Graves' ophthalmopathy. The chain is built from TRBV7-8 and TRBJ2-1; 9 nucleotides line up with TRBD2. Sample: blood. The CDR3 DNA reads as TGTGCCAGCAGCTTGACTGATTTAGCGGGAGCCAATGAGCAGTTCTTC. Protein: CASSLTDLAGANEQFF.